The 24 T cell receptor beta chains below all came from one sample that was sequenced in a study of blood T cell repertoires in COVID-19. This table comes from immunoSEQ multiplex PCR, and its TCRdb copy is limited to in-frame clones, with some not included. Here the sample spans fewer than 300,000 clones, approximately 90% being singletons. Specimen: PBMCs or T cells enriched from blood (not recorded which). The receptors derive from a man younger than 35 who had recovered from COVID-19.

The chain links TRBV5-6 to TRBJ1-2; 9 bases are a match to TRBD1. CDR1 is SGHDT, CDR2 YYEEEE, per germline. Trimming at V came to 2 bases and at J to 7 bases, leaving 9 bases not matched to a gene. This CDR3 is built from 15 residues. Written as DNA, the CDR3 is TGTGCCAGCAGCTTCCGGGACAGGGAGCACGGTGGCTACACCTTC. Translating it yields CASSFRDREHGGYTF. The whole variable domain, filled in from reference TRBV5-6 and TRBJ1-2, reads DAGVTQSPTHLIKTRGQQVTLRCSPKSGHDTVSWYQQALGQGPQFIFQYYEEEERQRGNFPDRFSGHQFPNYSSELNVNALLLGDSALYLCASSFRDREHGGYTFGSGTRLTVV.

This chain uses TRBV6-5 with TRBJ2-3; D not resolved. Germline V gene sequence: CDR1 MNHEY, CDR2 SVGAGI. The CDR3 extends over 15 amino acids. V gave up 6 bases and J gave up 0 bases, with 13 bases separating them. In DNA form, the CDR3 reads TGTGCCAGCAGCTCCTATCCTACTAGCACAGATACGCAGTATTTT. Translated, it gives CASSSYPTSTDTQYF.

The J gene is TRBJ1-6, the V gene TRBV6-5, with D uncertain. Trimming removed 8 bases at V and 5 bases at J, with 10 bases between. Germline-derived CDR1 and CDR2 are MNHEY and SVGAGI. CDR3 size: 13 residues. The CDR3 protein is CASVRFNNSPLHF. The DNA for the CDR3 is TGTGCCAGCGTCAGATTCAATAATTCACCCCTCCACTTT.

The rearrangement uses TRBV5-4 and TRBJ2-1; D unclear. Germline V gene lookup returns CDR1 SGHNT and CDR2 YYREEE (reference sequence). CDR3 length: 15 residues. V gave up 1 base and J gave up 0 bases, with 8 bases separating them. The CDR3 coding sequence is TGTGCCAGCAGCTTGCAAGCCACCTCCTACAATGAGCAGTTCTTC. Translating it yields CASSLQATSYNEQFF.

The V call is TRBV14, the J call TRBJ1-2; the D is unclear. The CDR3 totals 12 residues. V was cut by 1 base and J by 7 bases, with 7 bases left in between. Germline-derived CDR1 and CDR2 are SGHDN and FVKESK. CDR3 coding DNA: TGTGCCAGCAGCCAAGCCCGAGTTGGCTACACCTTC. It encodes CASSQARVGYTF.

The genes are TRBV11-2 and TRBJ2-7; D is ambiguous. Germline V lookup: CDR1 SGHAT, CDR2 FQNNGV. CDR3 length: 12 amino acids. Between the trimmed V and J ends, which lost 2 bases and 3 bases, there was a span of 5 bases. CDR3 in amino acids: CASSLTLYEQYF. In nucleotides, the CDR3 is TGTGCCAGCAGCTTAACTCTCTACGAGCAGTACTTC.

The chain couples TRBV7-9 to TRBJ1-2; 7 bases match TRBD1. V shed 5 bases, J shed 3 bases, and the junction held 6 bases outside the gene matches. The CDR3 is 14 amino acids. The germline V gene encodes CDR1 SEHNR and CDR2 FQNEAQ (reference sequence). The CDR3 region has the DNA TGTGCCAGCAGCCCAAAGGGGACAGACTATGGCTACACCTTC. Protein sequence: CASSPKGTDYGYTF. The full variable domain, rest sourced from reference TRBV7-9 and TRBJ1-2, is DTGVSQNPRHKITKRGQNVTFRCDPISEHNRLYWYRQTLGQGPEFLTYFQNEAQLEKSRLLSDRFSAERPKGSFSTLEIQRTEQGDSAMYLCASSPKGTDYGYTFGSGTRLTVV.

This chain connects TRBV18 to TRBJ1-3; 7 positions match TRBD1. V dropped 3 bases and J dropped 1; count of bases not matched to a gene: 12. Germline values: CDR1 KGHSH, CDR2 LQKENI. This CDR3 spans 18 amino acids. The CDR3 DNA follows: TGTGCCAGCTCACCGATTAGTCGCCAGGGGGGATCTGGAAACACCATATATTTT. Encoded protein: CASSPISRQGGSGNTIYF.

The chain recombines TRBV2 with TRBJ2-1; 9 bases fit TRBD1. The CDR3 spans 17 residues. The germline V gene has CDR1 SNHLY and CDR2 FYNNEI. V lost 0 bases, J lost 7 bases, and 10 bases stayed unmatched. CDR3 region: CASSEAVRDRVLNEQFF. The DNA for the CDR3 is TGTGCCAGCAGTGAAGCGGTCCGGGACAGGGTTTTAAATGAGCAGTTCTTC.

The chain recombines TRBV28 with TRBJ2-7; D is ambiguous. The V gene lost 5 bases and the J gene lost 3 bases, with 11 bases spanning the gap. In germline, CDR1 is MDHEN, CDR2 SYDVKM. The length of the CDR3 is 13 residues. CDR3 DNA: TGTGCCAGCAGTCCAACAGAAGGCTACGAGCAGTACTTC. It yields the protein CASSPTEGYEQYF.

The chain employs TRBV10-1 and TRBJ1-5; 9 nucleotides line up with TRBD1. The CDR3 contains 18 residues. CDR1 is WNHNN, CDR2 SYGVQD, per germline (reference sequence). V was clipped by 6 bases and J by 6 bases; unmatched bases: 18. Here the CDR3 reads CASSTLWDREFSTQPQHF. The DNA for the CDR3 is TGCGCCAGCAGCACCTTGTGGGACAGGGAGTTTAGTACTCAGCCCCAGCATTTT.

J is TRBJ1-2 and V is TRBV14, with D perhaps matching TRBD1 (5 bases). Trimming shortened V by 1 base and J by 2 bases, and 8 bases separated the two germline ends. Germline loops: CDR1 SGHDN, CDR2 FVKESK. This CDR3 is built from 14 residues. The CDR3 loop reads CASSQAPGNYGYTF. The DNA of the CDR3 is TGTGCCAGCAGCCAAGCCCCAGGGAACTATGGCTACACCTTC.

This clone was recorded once. The chain couples TRBV6-5 to TRBJ2-7; D remains ambiguous. Germline V gene sequence: CDR1 MNHEY, CDR2 SVGAGI. The CDR3 has 16 amino acids. The germline V and J ends were trimmed by 0 bases and 2 bases, with 14 bases remaining between them. In DNA, the CDR3 is TGTGCCAGCAGTTACTCGAGGCCCGACCTCACCTACGAGCAGTACTTC. It yields the protein CASSYSRPDLTYEQYF.

The genes are TRBV2 and TRBJ1-1, with 12 positions matching TRBD1. The trim removed 6 bases at V and 5 bases at J, leaving 4 bases unmatched. This CDR3 has 14 residues. Looked up from germline, CDR1 is SNHLY and CDR2 is FYNNEI. The CDR3 coding sequence is TGTGCCAGCAGCCGGGACAGGGGGCATACTGAAGCTTTCTTT. Protein sequence: CASSRDRGHTEAFF.

The CDR3 sequence is CASSLAGRGIYTF. The CDR3 region has the DNA TGCGCCAGCAGCTTGGCCGGTCGGGGGATCTACACCTTC. V gene TRBV5-1 combines with J gene TRBJ1-2; tentative D call: TRBD1 (5 bases). V lost 0 bases and J lost 10, with 13 bases in between. CDR3 size: 13 residues. The germline V gene encodes CDR1 SGHRS and CDR2 YFSETQ.

This chain links TRBV10-2 with TRBJ2-1; 14 nucleotides line up with TRBD2. The CDR3 extends over 16 amino acids. In germline, CDR1 is WSHSY, CDR2 SAAADI. V was pared by 6 bases and J by 10 bases, with 11 bases of the junction left unmatched. The CDR3 nucleotides are TGCGCCAGCAGAGACCCGACTAGCGGGGGGGCCGAGGAGCAGTTCTTC. It encodes CASRDPTSGGAEEQFF.

The V gene is TRBV28, the J gene TRBJ1-6; 7 bases agree with TRBD1. Germline CDR1 and CDR2: MDHEN and SYDVKM. This CDR3 has 12 residues. With V trimmed by 3 bases and J by 17 bases, 7 bases remained unmatched. In DNA form, the CDR3 reads TGTGCCAGCAGTTTTTACAGGGGTTCTTTCCACTTT. This sequence encodes CASSFYRGSFHF.

The chain combines TRBV11-3 with TRBJ2-5; tentative D call: TRBD1 (5 bases). This CDR3 spans 14 amino acids. V was shortened by 3 bases and J by 5 bases, with 13 bases between the two germline ends. Germline CDR1 and CDR2: SGHNT and YENEEA. CDR3 sequence reads: CASSFTHRMETQYF. In DNA form, the CDR3 reads TGTGCCAGCAGCTTTACACACAGGATGGAGACCCAGTACTTC.

V usage is TRBV6-2 or TRBV6-3 and J usage is TRBJ2-7; 10 positions agree with TRBD1. Unmatched junction bases numbered 7, after V lost 6 bases and J lost 2 bases. CDR1 is MNHEY, CDR2 SVGEGT, per germline. The CDR3 runs 15 residues. For the CDR3, the DNA is TGTGCCAGCAGCAACTACGGGACAGGGGCCTACGAGCAGTACTTC. Its protein is CASSNYGTGAYEQYF.

Only one count was recorded for this clone. The chain carries TRBV15 and TRBJ1-1; D remains ambiguous. The CDR3 is made up of 13 amino acids. The V and J ends lost 1 base and 1 base respectively, with 4 bases between them. From germline, CDR1 is LNHNV and CDR2 YYDKDF (reference sequence). The chain's CDR3 is CATSRGRNTEAFF. The CDR3 DNA is TGTGCCACCAGCAGAGGCAGGAACACTGAAGCTTTCTTT.

V and J are TRBV29-1 and TRBJ1-1; D ambiguous. With 2 bases removed from V and 1 base from J, the gap between germline ends came to 5 bases. Germline V CDR1 and CDR2: SQVTM, ANQGSEA. This CDR3 spans 12 amino acids. The CDR3 protein is CSVEKQNTEAFF. Written as DNA, the CDR3 is TGCAGCGTTGAAAAACAGAACACTGAAGCTTTCTTT. The variable domain in full, with the rest retrieved from reference TRBV29-1 and TRBJ1-1, is SAVISQKPSRDICQRGTSLTIQCQVDSQVTMMFWYRQQPGQSLTLIATANQGSEATYESGFVIDKFPISRPNLTFSTLTVSNMSPEDSSIYLCSVEKQNTEAFFGQGTRLTVV.

This clone was observed a single time. The chain couples TRBV3-1 (or the pseudogene TRBV3-2) to TRBJ2-1; TRBD2 is a possible D gene (5 bases). In germline, CDR1 is LGHDT, CDR2 YNNKEL (reference sequence). V shed 0 bases and J shed 10 bases, with 13 bases lying between them. The CDR3 is 14 residues long. The CDR3 sequence: CASSQDVTIREQFF. The CDR3 DNA reads as TGTGCCAGCAGCCAAGATGTGACTATCCGGGAGCAGTTCTTC.

The chain uses TRBV7-9 and TRBJ1-4; D perhaps matches TRBD1 (6 bases). The V end was cut by 2 bases, the J end by 3 bases, with 7 bases between. The CDR3 is 14 residues long. Germline CDR1 reads SEHNR; CDR2 reads FQNEAQ (reference sequence). As DNA, the CDR3 is TGTGCCAGCAGCTTACAGGGGTCTAATGAAAAACTGTTTTTT. It translates to CASSLQGSNEKLFF.

The V and J genes are TRBV7-9 and TRBJ2-3; D not certain. Looked up from germline, CDR1 is SEHNR and CDR2 is FQNEAQ (reference sequence). CDR3 length equals 15 residues. The V end lost 1 base, the J end lost 5 bases, and 13 bases lay between the germline ends. In DNA form, the CDR3 reads TGTGCCAGCAGCTTAGGGAGTTTAGATCTAGATACGCAGTATTTT. It translates to CASSLGSLDLDTQYF.